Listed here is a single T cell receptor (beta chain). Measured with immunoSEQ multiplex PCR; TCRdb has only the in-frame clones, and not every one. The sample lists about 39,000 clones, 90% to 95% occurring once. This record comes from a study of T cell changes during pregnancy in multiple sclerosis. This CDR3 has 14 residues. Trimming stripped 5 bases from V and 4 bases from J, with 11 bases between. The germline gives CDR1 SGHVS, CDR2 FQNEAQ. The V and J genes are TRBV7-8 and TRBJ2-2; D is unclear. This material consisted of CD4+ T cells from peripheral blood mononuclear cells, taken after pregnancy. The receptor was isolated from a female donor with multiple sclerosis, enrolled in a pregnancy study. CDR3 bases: TGTGCCAGCAGCCCGAGACGGGTCACCGGGGAGCTGTTTTTT. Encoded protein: CASSPRRVTGELFF. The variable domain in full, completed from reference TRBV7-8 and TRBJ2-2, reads GAGVSQSPRYKVAKRGQDVALRCDPISGHVSLFWYQQALGQGPEFLTYFQNEAQLDKSGLPSDRFFAERPEGSVSTLKIQRTQQEDSAVYLCASSPRRVTGELFFGEGSRLTVL.